A selection of T cell receptor beta chains follows, all from one sample in a study of beta chain features in type 1 diabetes. The method was immunoSEQ multiplex PCR; TCRdb's version includes in-frame clones alone and lacks a portion of them. The sample includes 430,000 or so clones, 11% seen only once; the top ten take 0.046%. Input material: naive CD4+ T cells from blood. These receptors were taken from a woman aged 18-35 years in good health. Each CDR3 is given with its conserved first and last residue. Each record gives: clone size, V gene, J gene, D gene, CDR3 DNA, CDR3 protein. The D gene is left open where the match is weak. Some rows mark clone size as missing; the rest say once, few, many or name a class of expanded clone.

-	TRBV9	TRBJ2-1	-	TGTGCCAGCAGCGCCATCCCGGGTGAGCAGTTCTTC	CASSAIPGEQFF
-	TRBV5-5	TRBJ2-5	-	TGTGCCAGCAGCTTAGCCTTCAGGGTGGAGACCCAGTACTTC	CASSLAFRVETQYF
-	TRBV7-2	TRBJ2-7	-	TGTGCCAGCAGCTCGTACGGGGCGGGAACGGGGTACGAGCAGTACTTC	CASSSYGAGTGYEQYF
-	TRBV4-2	TRBJ2-1	-	TGTGCCAGCACCGTAGGCCCTCCCGAGGGGAATGAGCAGTTCTTC	CASTVGPPEGNEQFF
few	TRBV7-8	TRBJ1-2	TRBD1	TGTGCCAGCAGCTCCCAGACAGGGAGCTATGGCTACACCTTC	CASSSQTGSYGYTF
-	TRBV2	TRBJ2-5	-	TGTGCCAGCCCCGCCCCCGGGGGCGAGAACCAAGAGACCCAGTACTTC	CASPAPGGENQETQYF
-	TRBV7-2	TRBJ2-3	TRBD2	TGTGCCAGCAGCCCCGGTGGACTAGCGGGGGGTCGGGCGCAGTATTTT	CASSPGGLAGGRAQYF
few	TRBV2	TRBJ2-1	TRBD2	TGTGCCAGCAATCTACTAGCGGGGGGTGGCAATGAGCAGTTCTTC	CASNLLAGGGNEQFF
-	TRBV2	TRBJ2-5	-	TGTGCCAGCAGTATCCTACAAGAGACCCAGTACTTC	CASSILQETQYF
few	TRBV7-9	TRBJ2-3	TRBD2	TGTGCCAGCAGCTTCGCTAGCGGAAACACAGATACGCAGTATTTT	CASSFASGNTDTQYF
few	TRBV7-2	TRBJ2-4	-	TGTGCCAGCAGCTTAGGTGTGGCGACCAAAAACATTCAGTACTTC	CASSLGVATKNIQYF
-	TRBV5-6	TRBJ1-5	TRBD1	TGTGCCAGCAGCTGGGGACAGGCTGTAGGCAATCAGCCCCAGCATTTT	CASSWGQAVGNQPQHF
few	TRBV28	TRBJ2-6	-	TGTGCCAGCAGTTCCCTACCGGGATCTGGGGCCAACGTCCTGACTTTC	CASSSLPGSGANVLTF
-	TRBV25-1	TRBJ1-1	-	TGTGCCAGCACCCCGGGCATGGCAGGGATGAGGACTGAAGCTTTCTTT	CASTPGMAGMRTEAFF
-	TRBV19	TRBJ2-5	-	TGTGCCAGTAGTATAGATCGCAGGGCGACCCAGTACTTC	CASSIDRRATQYF
-	TRBV19	TRBJ2-5	-	TGTGCCAGTAGTATAGACGGGCTGGGGGAGACCCAGTACTTC	CASSIDGLGETQYF